The T cell receptor beta chain under discussion was sequenced for a study of identical twins. This clonotype was recorded many times. Its antigen remains unknown. The germline V gene encodes CDR1 MDHEN and CDR2 SYDVKM. The CDR3 has 15 residues. The V gene end was trimmed by 7 bases and the J gene end by 2 bases; junction bases not matched to a gene: 9. The study, taken as a whole, reports: Cross-sectional statistics underpinned the conclusions; the same donors were not followed. Excess sharing between twins was weaker in beta out-of-frame sequences.

Template switching added a universal primer binding site, and final cDNA carried unique molecular identifiers. In TCRdb, the 5' RACE reads were re-called with MiXCR into one record per CDR3 protein. The table has approximately 220,000 distinct CDR3 sequences, around 7.6% seen once; the top ten hold over 5%. The same data also contributed to another study, on yellow fever vaccine responses in identical twins.

The receptor was isolated from a woman younger than 35 in good health. Sequencing was done on a sample of CD8+ T cells sorted from blood. The chain recombines TRBV28 with TRBJ2-3; 7 bases match TRBD1. CDR3 residues: CASTIDRDLTDTQYF. The CDR3 DNA reads as TGTGCCAGCACCATAGACAGGGACCTCACAGATACGCAGTATTTT.